This TCR beta chain appears in the sequencing data of a study of T cell responses to AZD1222 COVID-19 vaccine. The junction had 6 bases not matched to a gene; V was cut back by 4 bases and J by 5 bases. Germline V gives CDR1 SGHNT, CDR2 YYREEE (reference sequence). The CDR3 is made up of 15 amino acids. Assay: immunoSEQ multiplex PCR; the TCRdb copy retains only in-frame clones and omits some. Of about 160,000 clones listed, 92% were seen once; the top ten hold 2.5% to 3.5%. Study conclusions and caveats: Baseline serology detected seropositivity in only six or seven AZD1222 recipients. Spike-specific TCR breadth and depth both grew after two AZD1222 doses. Regions 160-218 and 743-854 held dominance among vaccine-associated CD4 TCRs, which spanned spike.

This clone was detected only once. Its specificity is not known. This receptor was identified in an adult who received the AZD1222 COVID-19 vaccine. Source: peripheral blood, taken 28 days after the second AZD1222 dose. The chain couples TRBV5-4 to TRBJ1-6; 7 bases fit TRBD1. As DNA, the CDR3 is TGTGCCAGCAGCAGAGGACAGGCCAATAATTCACCCCTCCACTTT. Its translation: CASSRGQANNSPLHF. The full variable domain, its missing parts supplied by reference TRBV5-4 and TRBJ1-6, is ETGVTQSPTHLIKTRGQQVTLRCSSQSGHNTVSWYQQALGQGPQFIFQYYREEENGRGNFPPRFSGLQFPNYSSELNVNALELDDSALYLCASSRGQANNSPLHFGNGTRLTVT.